The 30 T cell receptor beta chains listed next were all sequenced from one sample in a study of memory CD4+ T cells and cytomegalovirus serostatus. Using immunoSEQ multiplex PCR, the repertoire was profiled, and TCRdb retains in-frame clones only, with some absent. The sample lists approximately 40,000 clones; just over 75% were seen once. Single viable CD3+CD4+CD8-CD45RO+ cells were sorted as the memory CD4+ T cells. The specimen sequenced was memory CD4+ T cells from blood. The origin of the receptors is an adult in good health and CMV-seronegative.

This clone appeared a few times. The rearrangement joins TRBV6-4 to TRBJ2-1, with D possibly being TRBD1 or TRBD2 (6 bases each). Per the germline V gene, CDR1 is MRHNA and CDR2 is SNTAGT. The CDR3 consists of 14 residues. Trimming shortened V by 2 bases and J by 9 bases, and 14 bases separated the two germline ends. The CDR3 spells CASSDAPGAGEQFF. The CDR3 nucleotides are TGTGCCAGCAGTGACGCACCGGGGGCCGGTGAGCAGTTCTTC.

This clone was seen more than once but under ten times. This chain connects TRBV6-6 to TRBJ2-5; tentatively, D is TRBD2 (5 bases). The germline V gene encodes CDR1 MNHNY and CDR2 SVGAGI (reference sequence). This CDR3 is 13 amino acids long. V was clipped by 7 bases and J by 2 bases, with 11 bases between them. The DNA of the CDR3 is TGTGCCAGCATACCAAGCGGACAAGAGACCCAGTACTTC. Protein sequence: CASIPSGQETQYF.

The rearrangement links TRBV29-1 to TRBJ2-7; tentative D call: TRBD1 (6 bases). CDR3 size: 12 residues. Per germline, CDR1 SQVTM and CDR2 ANQGSEA. Deletions cut 6 bases from V and 2 bases from J, with 11 bases between. This CDR3 reads CSVEDSPYEQYF. The CDR3 nucleotides are TGCAGCGTCGAGGACAGCCCCTACGAGCAGTACTTC.

The gene calls are TRBV18 and TRBJ1-1, with TRBD1 identical over 7 bases. The CDR3 is 14 amino acids. Germline CDR1 KGHSH, CDR2 LQKENI. The V segment lost 4 bases and the J segment 1 base; nucleotides outside the gene matches: 3. The CDR3 region has the DNA TGTGCCAGCTCACAGGGACAGTCGAACACTGAAGCTTTCTTT. Its protein product is CASSQGQSNTEAFF.

The table lists this clone with a few counts. The chain has TRBV18 and TRBJ2-6, with D perhaps being TRBD1 or TRBD2 (5 bases each). Trimming took off 3 bases at V and 2 bases at J, with 11 bases between the two ends. Germline loops: CDR1 KGHSH, CDR2 LQKENI. This CDR3 has 16 amino acids. The CDR3 DNA is TGTGCCAGCTCACCGTCCCAGGGAGCTGGGGCCAACGTCCTGACTTTC. Residues: CASSPSQGAGANVLTF.

The gene calls are TRBV9 and TRBJ1-2; tentatively, D is TRBD1 (6 bases). The CDR3 runs to 15 residues. Looked up from germline, CDR1 is SGDLS and CDR2 is YYNGEE. V gave up 0 bases and J gave up 3 bases, with 12 bases separating them. CDR3: CASSVEAGVYYGYTF. CDR3 in DNA: TGTGCCAGCAGCGTAGAAGCAGGGGTGTACTATGGCTACACCTTC.

The J gene is TRBJ2-1, the V gene TRBV4-1, with 7 bases matching TRBD2. The CDR3 length is 16 residues. Unmatched junction bases numbered 10, after V lost 2 bases and J lost 6 bases. Germline CDR1 and CDR2: MGHRA and YSYEKL. CDR3 nucleotides: TGCGCCAGCAGCCAAACGGGGCTAGCGGTCGGCAATGAGCAGTTCTTC. Amino acids: CASSQTGLAVGNEQFF.

V and J are TRBV19 and TRBJ1-1; 10 nucleotides agree with TRBD1. The CDR3 length is 14 residues. V lost 10 bases to trimming and J lost 8 bases; unmatched junction nucleotides: 13. Germline V gives CDR1 LNHDA, CDR2 SQIVND (reference sequence). CDR3 sequence (DNA): TGTGCCACCTCATGGGGACAGGGGCCGTTCGAAGCTTTCTTT. Translated: CATSWGQGPFEAFF. The complete variable domain, with remaining parts taken from reference TRBV19 and TRBJ1-1, reads DGGITQSPKYLFRKEGQNVTLSCEQNLNHDAMYWYRQDPGQGLRLIYYSQIVNDFQKGDIAEGYSVSREKKESFPLTVTSAQKNPTAFYLCATSWGQGPFEAFFGQGTRLTVV.

The V gene is TRBV10-1, the J gene TRBJ2-5; the D gene is possibly TRBD1 (6 bases). The CDR3 loop spans 14 amino acids. Trimming took 3 bases from V and 5 from J, leaving 13 bases between them. Per the germline V gene, CDR1 is WNHNN and CDR2 is SYGVQD (reference sequence). The CDR3 region has the DNA TGCGCCAGCAGTGAAACAGGGAATCATGAGACCCAGTACTTC. It specifies CASSETGNHETQYF.

This clone came up once. This chain joins TRBV18 and TRBJ1-1; TRBD1 matches 8 bases. Germline V lookup: CDR1 KGHSH, CDR2 LQKENI. The CDR3 runs 17 residues. The V segment lost 3 bases and the J segment 2 bases; nucleotides outside the gene matches: 11. The CDR3 DNA reads TGTGCCAGCTCACCCCAGGGGGCAGGATGGGGAAACACTGAAGCTTTCTTT. Translation gives CASSPQGAGWGNTEAFF.

This clone was seen a handful of times. The V and J genes are TRBV5-1 and TRBJ1-1; D is possibly TRBD1 (5 bases). V was clipped by 5 bases and J by 6 bases, with 23 bases between them. The CDR3 spans 16 residues. The germline V gene encodes CDR1 SGHRS and CDR2 YFSETQ. This CDR3 is CASRPAQGAGLPEAFF. The CDR3 coding sequence is TGCGCCAGCAGACCCGCTCAAGGGGCCGGGCTCCCTGAAGCTTTCTTT.

This clone was detected only once. V is TRBV10-3 and J is TRBJ2-5; D might be TRBD1 or TRBD2, each matching 5 bases. The CDR3 is made up of 13 amino acids. V was shortened by 2 bases and J by 5 bases, with 9 bases between the two germline ends. The germline CDR1 and CDR2 sequences are ENHRY and SYGVKD. CDR3 nucleotide sequence: TGTGCCATCAGTGAGGGCAGGGACGAGACCCAGTACTTC. Amino acids: CAISEGRDETQYF.

The rearrangement uses TRBV6-1 and TRBJ2-2; D is unresolved. Looked up from germline, CDR1 is MNHNS and CDR2 is SASEGT. V lost 3 bases, J lost 2 bases, and 10 bases lay in between. The CDR3 is made up of 15 amino acids. The CDR3 protein is CASSDWTGNTGELFF. In DNA form, the CDR3 reads TGTGCCAGCAGTGATTGGACGGGCAACACCGGGGAGCTGTTTTTT.

The V gene is TRBV5-1, the J gene TRBJ1-1; D unresolved. CDR3 size: 14 residues. Germline assignment: CDR1 SGHRS and CDR2 YFSETQ. Trimming shortened V by 1 base and J by 2 bases, and 9 bases separated the two germline ends. The CDR3: CASSLQPGNTEAFF. CDR3 sequence (DNA): TGCGCCAGCAGCTTGCAACCGGGAAACACTGAAGCTTTCTTT.

This sequence joins TRBV6-1 and TRBJ1-5; TRBD1 matches 8 bases. CDR3 length: 15 residues. Germline trimming cut 6 bases from V and 6 bases from J; bases unmatched to any gene: 10. Germline V gene sequence: CDR1 MNHNS, CDR2 SASEGT. As DNA, the CDR3 is TGTGCCAGCAGGACCCCGGACAGGGATTTTCAGCCCCAGCATTTT. Translation: CASRTPDRDFQPQHF.

This clone showed up just a few times. This rearrangement joins TRBV6-5 to TRBJ1-3; the match to TRBD1 covers 7 bases. This CDR3 comprises 13 residues. From germline, CDR1 is MNHEY and CDR2 SVGAGI. Unmatched junction bases numbered 2, after V lost 5 bases and J lost 4 bases. CDR3 in amino acids: CASSTGDGNTIYF. CDR3 coding DNA: TGTGCCAGCAGTACAGGGGACGGAAACACCATATATTTT.

CDR3 in amino acids: CSVASGRWPSQETQYF. The CDR3 DNA is TGCAGCGTCGCCTCGGGTCGGTGGCCCTCCCAAGAGACCCAGTACTTC. The chain has TRBV29-1 and TRBJ2-5; no reliable D call. The V end was cut by 6 bases, the J end by 1 base, with 21 bases between. Per germline, CDR1 SQVTM and CDR2 ANQGSEA. The CDR3 consists of 16 residues.

About this clone itself: Other DNA sequences in this specimen translate into the identical CDR3. The chain uses TRBV2 and TRBJ1-5; D gene uncertain. The length of the CDR3 is 13 residues. From germline, CDR1 is SNHLY and CDR2 FYNNEI. Trimming pared 4 bases from V and 0 bases from J, leaving 4 bases between. CDR3 sequence: CASSGDSNQPQHF. The CDR3 DNA is TGTGCCAGCAGTGGGGATAGCAATCAGCCCCAGCATTTT. The entire variable domain, with the rest obtained from reference TRBV2 and TRBJ1-5, is as follows: EPEVTQTPSHQVTQMGQEVILRCVPISNHLYFYWYRQILGQKVEFLVSFYNNEISEKSEIFDDQFSVERPDGSNFTLKIRSTKLEDSAMYFCASSGDSNQPQHFGDGTRLSIL.

V gene TRBV4-1 combines with J gene TRBJ1-1, with D possibly being TRBD1 (6 bases). Germline V gene sequence: CDR1 MGHRA, CDR2 YSYEKL. Trimming left V 4 bases short and J 8 bases short, with 11 bases between. The CDR3 loop spans 12 amino acids. The CDR3 nucleotides are TGCGCCAGCAGCCGGCAACAGGGAGAAGCTTTCTTT. Protein: CASSRQQGEAFF.

V gene TRBV23-1 combines with J gene TRBJ1-5; no firm D call. TRBV23-1 is classed as an ORF, of uncertain function. CDR3 length: 12 residues. Between the trimmed V and J ends, which lost 0 bases and 10 bases, there was a span of 7 bases. CDR3 nucleotide sequence: TGCGCCAGCAGTCAATCGCTAGAACCCCAGCATTTT. This gives the protein CASSQSLEPQHF.

The chain joins TRBV12-5 to TRBJ2-6, with D possibly being TRBD2 (5 bases). The CDR3 is made up of 16 amino acids. Germline V lookup: CDR1 LGHNT, CDR2 FRNRAP. The germline V and J ends were trimmed by 0 bases and 4 bases, with 10 bases remaining between them. CDR3 in amino acids: CASGLVLVAGANVLTF. CDR3 nucleotide sequence: TGTGCTAGTGGTTTGGTACTAGTAGCGGGGGCCAACGTCCTGACTTTC.

The rearrangement uses TRBV9 and TRBJ2-2; D is uncertain. Germline V gene sequence: CDR1 SGDLS, CDR2 YYNGEE. V shed 0 bases and J shed 6 bases, with 9 bases lying between them. The CDR3 is 14 amino acids. The CDR3 loop is CASSVAVAAGELFF. The CDR3, as DNA: TGTGCCAGCAGCGTAGCGGTTGCCGCCGGGGAGCTGTTTTTT.

The chain is built from TRBV28 and TRBJ2-6; D call uncertain. The germline gives CDR1 MDHEN, CDR2 SYDVKM. V shed 6 bases and J shed 1 base, with 10 bases lying between them. The CDR3 covers 15 residues. CDR3: CASSQRASGANVLTF. For the CDR3, the DNA is TGTGCCAGCAGCCAACGCGCATCTGGGGCCAACGTCCTGACTTTC.

The chain has TRBV5-6 and TRBJ2-1; D might be TRBD1 (6 bases). Germline V CDR1 and CDR2: SGHDT, YYEEEE. This CDR3 spans 17 amino acids. Trimming left V 4 bases short and J 2 bases short, with 19 bases between. CDR3 sequence: CASSLGWTVRAYNEQFF. CDR3 sequence (DNA): TGTGCCAGCAGCCTCGGATGGACAGTAAGGGCCTACAATGAGCAGTTCTTC.

CDR3 amino acids: CASSLESGVSTDTQYF. The CDR3 DNA is TGCGCCAGCAGCTTGGAGTCAGGGGTTAGCACAGATACGCAGTATTTT. V gene TRBV5-1 combines with J gene TRBJ2-3; the D gene is possibly TRBD1 (6 bases). The CDR3 spans 16 residues. Per germline, CDR1 SGHRS and CDR2 YFSETQ. V gave up 0 bases and J gave up 0 bases, with 11 bases separating them.

This clone was detected only a few times. The V and J genes are TRBV11-3 and TRBJ2-2; D might be TRBD2 (6 bases). The CDR3 loop spans 17 amino acids. Per germline, CDR1 SGHNT and CDR2 YENEEA. Trimming cost V 0 bases and J 3 bases, with 14 bases left between them. In DNA, the CDR3 is TGTGCCAGCAGCTTAGATCTTATAGGGAGGTACACCGGGGAGCTGTTTTTT. It specifies CASSLDLIGRYTGELFF. The variable domain in full, with the rest retrieved from reference TRBV11-3 and TRBJ2-2, is EAGVVQSPRYKIIEKKQPVAFWCNPISGHNTLYWYLQNLGQGPELLIRYENEEAVDDSQLPKDRFSAERLKGVDSTLKIQPAELGDSAVYLCASSLDLIGRYTGELFFGEGSRLTVL.

V and J are TRBV30 and TRBJ2-5; D not resolved. V lost 3 bases and J 7 bases, leaving 12 bases between the germline ends. The CDR3 consists of 12 residues. Germline CDR1 and CDR2: GTSNPN and SVGIG (reference sequence). The CDR3 DNA reads TGTGCCTGGAGCGACAAGGTTGGGACCCAGTACTTC. Translated: CAWSDKVGTQYF.

V is TRBV5-1 and J is TRBJ1-4; D is unclear. This CDR3 is built from 14 residues. Trimming cost V 4 bases and J 7 bases, with 14 bases left between them. Germline-derived CDR1 and CDR2 are SGHRS and YFSETQ. CDR3 nucleotide sequence: TGCGCCAGCAGCCCGGATCAGACGATTGAAAAACTGTTTTTT. Its protein is CASSPDQTIEKLFF.

In this sample, this clone turned up a few times. For the CDR3, the DNA is TGTGCCAGCAGCGTAGCTCCCCAGGGGCCAGATACGCAGTATTTT. Its translation: CASSVAPQGPDTQYF. This chain connects TRBV9 to TRBJ2-3; tentative D call: TRBD1 (6 bases). Per the germline V gene, CDR1 is SGDLS and CDR2 is YYNGEE. The CDR3 has 15 residues. The V and J ends lost 0 bases and 4 bases respectively, with 12 bases between them.

The rearrangement links TRBV6-1 to TRBJ2-7, with D maybe TRBD2 (6 bases). CDR1 is MNHNS, CDR2 SASEGT, per germline. The CDR3 has 13 residues. V shed 1 base and J shed 4 bases, with 8 bases lying between them. The CDR3 loop is CASSEVRGYEQYF. The CDR3 DNA reads TGTGCCAGCAGTGAAGTGCGGGGTTACGAGCAGTACTTC.